The present entry profiles one T cell receptor (beta chain) with its context. What it recognizes is unknown. The data were produced by immunoSEQ multiplex PCR, yet TCRdb's version contains in-frame clones alone and is incomplete. The sample lists about 9,500 clones; 70% to 90% were seen once. The data were taken from a study of graft-versus-host responses after intestinal transplantation. Turning to the study itself: Transplantation in recipients was multivisceral, liver-intestinal, or isolated intestinal.

Study-level findings and limits: Detection of GvH clones occurred in recipient marrow, and some had their first appearance in ileum or blood.

This CDR3 spans 14 amino acids. Trimming at V came to 10 bases and at J to 0 bases, leaving 6 bases not matched to a gene. Germline lookup yields CDR1 SGHDN and CDR2 FVKESK. The chain recombines TRBV14 with TRBJ2-1; 7 bases are a match to TRBD2. The TCR was taken from a human patient who received an intestinal transplant, so some T cells may come from the graft donor. Sequencing used PBMCs, obtained 242 days after intestinal transplant. CDR3 nucleotide sequence: TGTGCCACCCTGCGGGGGTTCTCCTACAATGAGCAGTTCTTC. Translation: CATLRGFSYNEQFF.